Listed below are T cell receptor beta chains from one sample, sequenced in a study of blood T cell repertoires in COVID-19. Sequencing used immunoSEQ multiplex PCR; TCRdb keeps in-frame clones, though not all of them. The sample holds around 70,000 clones, 65% to 80% seen once. The sequenced sample was peripheral blood. These receptors all stem from a woman between 45 and 60 years old with acute or convalescent COVID-19. The CDR3 runs from the conserved cysteine through the conserved F or W.

j_call v_call cdr3_aa
TRBJ1-3 TRBV5-8 CASSLDPGVSGNTIYF
TRBJ2-1 TRBV28 CASSFLAGVGEQFF
TRBJ1-5 TRBV7-2 CASSWGVSNQPQHF
TRBJ2-3 TRBV9 CASSGTDQRHTQYF
TRBJ1-1 TRBV2 CASSGDTEAFF
TRBJ1-3 TRBV6-5 CASRRAGGGGNTIYF
TRBJ2-1 TRBV6-2/TRBV6-3 CASSRGQGDVNEQFF
TRBJ2-1 TRBV19 CASSMGAGKSYNEQFF
TRBJ2-7 TRBV4-1 CASSHLSGYSYEQYF
TRBJ2-1 TRBV7-8 CASSRNRDGEQFF
TRBJ1-2 TRBV29-1 CSGLEDGYTF
TRBJ2-7 TRBV30 CAWSVGAESYEQYF
TRBJ2-1 TRBV18 CASSPQPGTYNEQFF